This record concerns one T cell receptor (beta chain) sequence. The antigen is undetermined. Some clones are missing from TCRdb's copy, which holds only in-frame ones; the method was immunoSEQ multiplex PCR. The repertoire holds 90,000 to 110,000 clones, with around nine tenths as singletons. This specimen belongs to a study of T cell responses to AZD1222 COVID-19 vaccine. In the study overall: Second-dose recipients at about 4 or about 12 weeks were treated as one pooled group.

General study points: Repertoire collection took place solely once the T cell response had peaked. Mostly white British, mostly female donors; authors suggested clonal diversity may be underestimated.

Germline assignment: CDR1 MDHEN and CDR2 SYDVKM. CDR3 length: 13 amino acids. V lost 4 bases, J lost 2 bases, and 9 bases lay in between. This receptor was taken from an adult in good health. The chain joins TRBV28 to TRBJ2-7; D not certain. The specimen was peripheral blood, collected on day 0 of AZD1222 vaccination. CDR3 nucleotide sequence: TGTGCCAGCAGTTCCATAAACCCCTACGAGCAGTACTTC. Amino acids: CASSSINPYEQYF.